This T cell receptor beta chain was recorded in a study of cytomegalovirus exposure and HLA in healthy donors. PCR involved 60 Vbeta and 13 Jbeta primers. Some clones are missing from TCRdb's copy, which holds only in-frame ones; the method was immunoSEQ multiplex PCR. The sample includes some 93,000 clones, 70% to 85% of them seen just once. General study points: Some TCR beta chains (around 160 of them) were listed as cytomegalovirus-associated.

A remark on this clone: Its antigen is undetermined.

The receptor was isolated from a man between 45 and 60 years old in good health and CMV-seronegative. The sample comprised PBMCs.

The CDR3 spells CASSVVGQGPSSYNEQFF. CDR3 sequence (DNA): TGTGCCAGCAGTGTTGTGGGACAGGGTCCCTCGAGCTACAATGAGCAGTTCTTC. This rearrangement joins TRBV6-4 to TRBJ2-1; 9 positions match TRBD1. CDR3 size: 18 residues. V lost 4 bases and J lost 3; bases outside the gene matches: 13. Per germline, CDR1 MRHNA and CDR2 SNTAGT.